A single sample is the source of the 13 T cell receptor beta chains below, sequenced in a study of T cells in Graves' hyperthyroidism and ophthalmopathy. Template material for amplifying TCR beta CDR3 regions consisted of RNA transcripts. A first-round RT-PCR of the TCR CDR3 used the HTBI primer set. In TCRdb, the multiplex PCR reads were re-called with MiXCR into one record per CDR3 protein. The data hold hundreds of thousands of distinct CDR3 sequences, with approximately 14% observed a single time. The specimen was blood. These receptors all come from a woman aged 40 to 50 with Graves' ophthalmopathy.

This clonotype was recorded many times. The V and J genes are TRBV5-1 and TRBJ1-1; no clear D gene. CDR1 SGHRS and CDR2 YFSETQ come from the germline V gene. V was trimmed by 3 bases and J by 2 bases, leaving 8 bases between them. CDR3 length equals 13 residues. The CDR3 nucleotides read TGCGCCAGCAGCTCGATGGCTAACACTGAAGCTTTCTTT. This sequence encodes CASSSMANTEAFF.

Ten or more counts support this clonotype. This chain uses TRBV20-1 with TRBJ2-7; 10 bases fit TRBD2. The CDR3 loop spans 15 amino acids. The J segment lost 1 base and the V segment lost 6 bases, leaving 9 bases of the junction unmatched. The V gene's germline CDR1 is DFQATT and CDR2 SNEGSKA (reference sequence). CDR3 in amino acids: CSASSGGGLSYEQYF. CDR3 DNA: TGCAGTGCGTCTAGCGGGGGTGGGCTATCCTACGAGCAGTACTTC.

This clonotype was observed many times. This chain connects TRBV15 to TRBJ1-3; D call uncertain. Germline V CDR1 and CDR2: LNHNV, YYDKDF (reference sequence). This CDR3 comprises 13 residues. The V and J ends lost 5 bases and 5 bases respectively, with 10 bases between them. The CDR3 bases are TGTGCCACCAGCCCGACAAATCGAAACACCATATATTTT. Translated: CATSPTNRNTIYF.

This clonotype has just a few counts. The chain uses TRBV18 and TRBJ2-3, with 7 bases aligning to TRBD1. The V and J ends lost 4 bases and 5 bases, in that order; junction bases with no gene match: 6. The CDR3 spans 14 residues. Germline-derived CDR1 and CDR2 are KGHSH and LQKENI. CDR3 sequence reads: CASSQTGSRDTQYF. The CDR3 DNA reads TGTGCCAGCTCACAGACAGGGTCAAGAGATACGCAGTATTTT.

This clonotype came up many times. The chain has TRBV7-9 and TRBJ1-2; TRBD1 aligns across 7 bases. Germline V gene sequence: CDR1 SEHNR, CDR2 FQNEAQ (reference sequence). V shed 1 base, J shed 5 bases, and the junction held 1 base outside the gene matches. The CDR3 extends over 13 amino acids. The CDR3 sequence is CASSLEGAYGYTF. The CDR3 nucleotides read TGTGCCAGCAGCTTAGAGGGGGCATATGGCTACACCTTC.

This clonotype was counted many times. The chain employs TRBV6-1 and TRBJ2-7, with 10 bases that match TRBD1. V trimming: 7 bases; J trimming: 5 bases; junction bases outside the gene matches: 5. Germline V gene data show CDR1 as MNHNS and CDR2 as SASEGT. The CDR3 runs 13 residues. The CDR3, as DNA: TGTGCCAGCACCACGACAGGGGGCGACGAGCAGTACTTC. Translated: CASTTTGGDEQYF.

V gene TRBV6-2 or TRBV6-3 combines with J gene TRBJ2-7, with TRBD2 as a possible D gene (6 bases). V shed 0 bases and J shed 1 base, with 19 bases lying between them. The CDR3 runs to 18 residues. Germline CDR1 and CDR2: MNHEY and SVGEGT. For the CDR3, the DNA is TGTGCCAGCAGTTACTCGGCGATGGAGGGAAGTTGGTCCTACGAGCAGTACTTC. It encodes CASSYSAMEGSWSYEQYF.

This clonotype was picked up a small number of times. The CDR3 region has the DNA TGCGCCAGCAGCTTGGCCCCTGGGGCGCGCGGGGAGCTGTTTTTT. Translated, it gives CASSLAPGARGELFF. This rearrangement joins TRBV5-1 to TRBJ2-2, with TRBD1 as a possible D gene (5 bases). The CDR3 sequence is 15 residues long. V lost 0 bases and J lost 7, with 13 bases in between. Germline CDR1 reads SGHRS; CDR2 reads YFSETQ.

The sample holds many counts of this clonotype. The chain uses TRBV20-1 and TRBJ2-2; TRBD2 agrees at 12 bases. Germline assignment: CDR1 DFQATT and CDR2 SNEGSKA (reference sequence). The trim removed 0 bases at V and 4 bases at J, leaving 6 bases unmatched. The CDR3 contains 17 residues. CDR3 DNA sequence: TGCAGTGCTAGAGATCTGAGGACTAGCGGGACCACCGGGGAGCTGTTTTTT. Translation: CSARDLRTSGTTGELFF.

This clonotype came up many times. An end of the junction differs from the germline gene, which may be a read error. The chain couples TRBV6-5 to TRBJ2-1; D gene unclear. This CDR3 is built from 15 residues. The germline CDR1 and CDR2 sequences are MNHEY and SVGAGI. In nucleotides, the CDR3 is TGTGCCAGCAGTTCACCTAACGGAGCCTACAATGAGCAGTCCTTC. Translated: CASSSPNGAYNEQSF.

The V and J genes are TRBV6-2 or TRBV6-3 and TRBJ1-1; no firm D call. The CDR3 loop spans 14 amino acids. Between the trimmed V and J ends, which lost 8 bases and 3 bases, there was a span of 16 bases. Per germline, CDR1 MNHEY and CDR2 SVGEGT. CDR3 loop: CASRTPGGYTEAFF. CDR3 sequence (DNA): TGTGCCAGCCGAACGCCGGGAGGCTACACTGAAGCTTTCTTT.

This clonotype was picked up a small number of times. The rearrangement uses TRBV20-1 and TRBJ2-4, with 14 positions matching TRBD2. Unmatched junction bases numbered 7, after V lost 5 bases and J lost 7 bases. Germline assignment: CDR1 DFQATT and CDR2 SNEGSKA (reference sequence). The CDR3 is made up of 15 amino acids. The CDR3 DNA is TGCAGTGCTTCGACTAGCGGGAGGGCGGGCAACATTCAGTACTTC. Translation: CSASTSGRAGNIQYF.

This clonotype showed up many times. V usage is TRBV6-1 and J usage is TRBJ1-5; D is perhaps TRBD1 (6 bases). This CDR3 contains 13 residues. V was trimmed by 3 bases and J by 4 bases, leaving 7 bases between them. The germline gives CDR1 MNHNS, CDR2 SASEGT. Here the CDR3 DNA reads TGTGCCAGCAGTGACGACAGGAATCAGCCCCAGCATTTT. Translating gives CASSDDRNQPQHF.